This T cell receptor beta chain was observed in a study of OX40 agonist ivuxolimab in advanced cancers. Study at large: Patients received intravenous ivuxolimab every 2 weeks at 0.01 to 10 mg/kg. Three individuals attained partial responses, comprising one hepatocellular carcinoma case and two cutaneous melanoma cases.

Germline V lookup: CDR1 SNHLY, CDR2 FYNNEI. V was clipped by 4 bases and J by 4 bases; unmatched bases: 12. The CDR3 length is 16 residues. TCRdb's copy holds only in-frame clones and misses some; the assay was immunoSEQ multiplex PCR. The sample consists of 75,000 to 100,000 clones, approximately 80% of them appearing once. Overall study findings and caveats: At doses 0.1 to 3.0 mg/kg, CD4+ and CD8+ clones expanded. Certain nonresponders likewise exhibited a low normalized T-cell clonal expansion.

A note on this clone: Antigen unknown.

This clonotype originated in an adult with an advanced solid tumor such as melanoma, head and neck, liver or kidney cancer. This chain uses TRBV2 with TRBJ1-1, with 7 bases lining up with TRBD1. The starting material was CD4+ or CD8+ T cells sorted from blood, obtained in a trial of the OX40 agonist ivuxolimab. The CDR3 region is CASSGRGRGRSTEAFF. DNA of the CDR3: TGTGCCAGCAGTGGAAGGGGGAGGGGGCGATCCACTGAAGCTTTCTTT.